This entry features one T cell receptor beta chain sequence. Germline V lookup: CDR1 MNHEY, CDR2 SMNVEV (reference sequence). V lost 4 bases and J 2 bases, leaving 12 bases between the germline ends. There are 14 residues in the CDR3. The entry originates in a study of CD8 T cells in Susac syndrome. RNA in amounts of roughly 0.5 to 1 ug was reverse transcribed with random hexamers. TCRdb fed the immunoSEQ multiplex PCR reads into MiXCR, producing one record per CDR3 protein. The sample holds roughly 300,000 distinct CDR3 sequences; around 83% are singletons and the top ten take 0.095% to 0.14%. The clonotype was recovered from a human donor with multiple sclerosis. The V and J genes are TRBV27 and TRBJ2-7, with TRBD1 as a possible D gene (5 bases). Input material: CD8+ T cells from PBMCs. The CDR3: CASSWTKPTYEQYF. CDR3 nucleotides: TGTGCCAGCAGTTGGACAAAACCCACCTACGAGCAGTACTTC.